The clone carrying this T cell receptor beta chain has only one observation. Its antigen remains unknown. This record comes from a study of cytomegalovirus exposure and HLA in healthy donors. Study background: Inside one of the first data releases sat about 85 million unique TCRs taken from HLA-typed donors. Study results and caveats: It was likely that a cluster of highly shared sequence variants was a sequencing artifact.

The PCR had 60 Vbeta and 13 Jbeta primers. Sequencing used immunoSEQ multiplex PCR; TCRdb keeps in-frame clones, though not all of them. The repertoire consists of over 150,000 clones, with roughly 70% occurring once and the leading ten covering 2.9%. Trimming cost V 3 bases and J 2 bases; bases outside gene matches: 4. This CDR3 contains 15 residues. Germline CDR1 and CDR2: SGDLS and YYNGEE. Donors showed nominal health when sampled, although they likely had unrecorded immune exposures. The receptor was derived from a male donor in good health and CMV-seronegative. Sequencing was done on a sample of PBMCs. The chain combines TRBV9 with TRBJ2-2, with 7 bases lining up with TRBD1. The CDR3 protein is CASSGGQVNTGELFF. The DNA for the CDR3 is TGTGCCAGCAGCGGCGGACAGGTTAACACCGGGGAGCTGTTTTTT. The full variable domain, rest sourced from reference TRBV9 and TRBJ2-2, is DSGVTQTPKHLITATGQRVTLRCSPRSGDLSVYWYQQSLDQGLQFLIQYYNGEERAKGNILERFSAQQFPDLHSELNLSSLELGDSALYFCASSGGQVNTGELFFGEGSRLTVL.